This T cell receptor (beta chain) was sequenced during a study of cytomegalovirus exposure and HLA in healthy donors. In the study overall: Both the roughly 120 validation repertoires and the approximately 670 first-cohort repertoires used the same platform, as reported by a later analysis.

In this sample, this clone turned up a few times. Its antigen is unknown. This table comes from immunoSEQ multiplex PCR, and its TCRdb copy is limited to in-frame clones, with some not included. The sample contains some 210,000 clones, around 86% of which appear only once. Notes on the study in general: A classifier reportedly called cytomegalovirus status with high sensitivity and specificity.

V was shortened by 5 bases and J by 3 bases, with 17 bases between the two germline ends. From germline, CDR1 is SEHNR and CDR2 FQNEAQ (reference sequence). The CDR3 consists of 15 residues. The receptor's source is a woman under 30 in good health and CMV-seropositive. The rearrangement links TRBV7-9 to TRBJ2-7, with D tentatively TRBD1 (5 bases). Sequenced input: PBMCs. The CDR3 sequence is CASSQQGREYYEQYF. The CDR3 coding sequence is TGTGCCAGCAGCCAGCAGGGCAGGGAATACTACGAGCAGTACTTC.